This T cell receptor beta chain is drawn from a study of shared clonotypes between healthy human individuals. In the CD4+ fraction, cells were divided into CD45RA+ naive and CD45RA-negative memory subsets. The CDR3 sequence is 11 residues long. Trimming removed 0 bases at V and 12 bases at J, with 12 bases between. The germline gives CDR1 DFQATT, CDR2 SNEGSKA (reference sequence). TCRdb's table, derived via immunoSEQ multiplex PCR, lists solely in-frame clones and lacks some. The sample contains 2,500,000 or so clones, roughly 92% of which appear only once. The chain joins TRBV20-1 to TRBJ2-7, with a possible D match to TRBD1 (6 bases). The receptor was derived from a man in his late teens or twenties in good health. Some clones in this sample may be carry-over from other donors' samples. The sequencing input was naive CD4+ T cells from PBMCs. Subset: CD45RA+ positively selected. In DNA, the CDR3 is TGCAGTGCTAGAGAAAGGCAGGGGTGGTACTTC. Its protein is CSARERQGWYF.